This is a list of T cell receptor beta chains from one sample in a study of T cells in Graves' hyperthyroidism and ophthalmopathy. MiXCR, applied by TCRdb to the multiplex PCR reads, yields one record per CDR3 protein. The data contain approximately 630,000 distinct CDR3 sequences, 15% to 20% of them singletons. Sequenced sample: blood. Source of these receptors: a woman in her thirties with Graves' hyperthyroidism. Each CDR3 is given with its conserved first and last residue. Fields, in order: D gene, J gene, V gene, clone size, CDR3 protein, CDR3 DNA. D genes are given only for firm matches. Only some rows state a clone size, as once, few, many or a class for expanded clones.

-,TRBJ2-7,TRBV4-2,few,CASSQEGRIDYEQYF,TGTGCCAGCAGCCAAGAGGGCAGGATTGACTACGAGCAGTACTTC
-,TRBJ1-3,TRBV6-6,-,CASSYRGSGNTIYF,TGTGCCAGCAGTTACAGGGGATCTGGAAACACCATATATTTT
-,TRBJ1-5,TRBV20-1,-,CSATYGVGNQPQHF,TGCAGTGCTACCTACGGAGTTGGCAATCAGCCCCAGCATTTT
-,TRBJ2-7,TRBV28,many,CATRGQRFYEQYF,TGTGCCACTCGTGGACAGAGGTTCTACGAGCAGTACTTC
-,TRBJ2-1,TRBV5-1,many,CASSLDLGARSYNEQFF,TGCGCCAGCAGCTTGGATCTAGGGGCGAGATCCTACAATGAGCAGTTCTTC
-,TRBJ2-1,TRBV12-3/TRBV12-4,many,CASSLVWLVQGSSNEQFF,TGTGCCAGCAGTTTAGTTTGGTTGGTTCAGGGCTCTTCTAATGAGCAGTTCTTC
-,TRBJ1-1,TRBV27,many,CASSPHRARVDTEAFF,TGTGCCAGCAGTCCGCATCGGGCGCGCGTGGACACTGAAGCTTTCTTT
-,TRBJ1-2,TRBV27,few,CASSFGTMSYGYTF,TGTGCCAGCAGTTTCGGGACCATGAGCTATGGCTACACCTTC
TRBD1,TRBJ1-2,TRBV2,many,CASSALAGGLGYTF,TGTGCCAGCAGTGCTTTAGCAGGGGGTTTGGGCTACACCTTC
-,TRBJ1-1,TRBV12-3/TRBV12-4,-,CASSGGAALTNTEAFF,TGTGCCAGCAGCGGTGGGGCAGCCTTAACGAACACTGAAGCTTTCTTT
-,TRBJ2-5,TRBV4-1,-,CASSQAPSRGGFETQYF,TGCGCCAGCAGCCAAGCACCTAGCAGAGGGGGGTTCGAGACCCAGTACTTC
TRBD2,TRBJ2-1,TRBV5-1,few,CASSYISGRSSYNEQFF,TGCGCCAGCAGTTACATTAGCGGGAGGAGCTCCTACAATGAGCAGTTCTTC
TRBD1,TRBJ1-2,TRBV5-6,-,CASRQDRGNYGYTF,TGTGCCAGCAGGCAGGACAGGGGGAACTATGGCTACACCTTC
TRBD1,TRBJ1-6,TRBV7-3,few,CASSSGQLNSPLHF,TGTGCCAGCAGCTCGGGACAGTTGAATTCACCCCTCCACTTT
TRBD1,TRBJ2-4,TRBV28,many,CASRTDRGGNIQYF,TGTGCCAGCAGGACGGACAGGGGTGGAAACATTCAGTACTTC